The rows below give T cell receptor beta chains drawn from one sample of a study of T cells in Graves' hyperthyroidism and ophthalmopathy. Via MiXCR, TCRdb re-called the multiplex PCR reads, giving one row per CDR3 protein. Here the sample spans 550,000 to 700,000 distinct CDR3 sequences, around 15% being singletons. Sequencing was carried out using blood. The source of these receptors is a middle-aged woman with Graves' ophthalmopathy. CDR3s include the opening cysteine and the closing phenylalanine or tryptophan. The D gene is left open where the match is weak. Some rows have no size entry. The others give once, few or many, or a class for an expanded clone.

cdr3_aa cdr3_nt j_call v_call d_call clone_size
CASSGGQLLQETQYF TGTGCCAGCAGCGGGGGACAGTTGCTTCAAGAGACCCAGTACTTC TRBJ2-5 TRBV5-5 TRBD1 many
CASSYSKSAEQYF TGTGCCAGCAGTTACTCCAAAAGTGCCGAGCAGTACTTC TRBJ2-7 TRBV6-5 - many
CASSQGELYEQYF TGCGCCAGCAGCCAAGGAGAGCTCTACGAGCAGTACTTC TRBJ2-7 TRBV4-1 - many
CAWSVTQGWATEAFF TGTGCCTGGAGTGTTACACAGGGCTGGGCCACTGAAGCTTTCTTT TRBJ1-1 TRBV30 - once
CARNTGPPNGYTF TGTGCCAGAAACACAGGGCCTCCTAATGGCTACACCTTC TRBJ1-2 TRBV30 - many
CATSDSLDYPSYEQYF TGTGCCACCAGTGATTCCCTCGACTACCCCTCCTACGAGCAGTACTTC TRBJ2-7 TRBV24-1 - many
CASSFVRGDYGYTF TGTGCCAGCAGCTTCGTCAGGGGCGACTATGGCTACACCTTC TRBJ1-2 TRBV7-9 - -
CASSYSTEGPQETQYF TGTGCCAGCAGTTACTCGACTGAGGGCCCCCAAGAGACCCAGTACTTC TRBJ2-5 TRBV6-5 - many
CATPGTSGRESYEQYF TGTGCCACTCCCGGGACTAGCGGGAGGGAATCCTACGAGCAGTACTTC TRBJ2-7 TRBV19 TRBD2 many
CASSLSHAGSAQPQHF TGTGCCAGCAGTTTATCTCATGCGGGGAGCGCTCAGCCCCAGCATTTT TRBJ1-5 TRBV27 - many
CASSLETDIQYF TGTGCCAGCAGTTTAGAGACCGACATTCAGTACTTC TRBJ2-4 TRBV12-3/TRBV12-4 - many
CASHLGTYNSPLHF TGTGCCAGCCACCTTGGGACCTATAATTCACCCCTCCACTTT TRBJ1-6 TRBV12-3/TRBV12-4 - -
CASSLAQAGNSPLHF TGTGCCAGCAGTTTAGCACAGGCTGGTAATTCACCCCTCCACTTT TRBJ1-6 TRBV27 - many
CASRTYLVGTNQPQHF TGTGCCAGCAGAACTTACCTTGTGGGGACCAATCAGCCCCAGCATTTT TRBJ1-5 TRBV6-2/TRBV6-3 - many
CASSMGGQGYEQYF TGCGCCAGCAGCATGGGGGGACAGGGGTACGAGCAGTACTTC TRBJ2-7 TRBV5-1 TRBD1 many
CASRRGRGLNQPQHF TGCGCCAGCAGGAGGGGCAGAGGGCTCAATCAGCCCCAGCATTTT TRBJ1-5 TRBV10-2 - -
CASSEFREETQYF TGCGCCAGCAGTGAGTTCAGGGAAGAGACCCAGTACTTC TRBJ2-5 TRBV10-2 - -